This TCR beta chain was sequenced for a study of cytomegalovirus exposure and HLA in healthy donors. V was clipped by 2 bases and J by 5 bases; unmatched bases: 8. The CDR3 runs 15 residues. Germline assignment: CDR1 MNHEY and CDR2 SMNVEV (reference sequence). The PCR used 60 Vbeta and 13 Jbeta primers. The repertoire was sequenced with immunoSEQ multiplex PCR; TCRdb's copy has only in-frame clones and lacks some. The profile shows about 140,000 clones, over 75% of them singletons. The TCR originated in a man aged 35-49 years in good health and CMV-seronegative. Sequenced sample: PBMCs. The gene calls are TRBV27 and TRBJ2-7; 8 nucleotides match TRBD2. Here the CDR3 reads CASSLRGGTNHEQYF. As DNA, the CDR3 is TGTGCCAGCAGTTTACGGGGGGGGACTAACCACGAGCAGTACTTC.